The 6 T cell receptor beta chains presented below share a single source sample, sequenced in a study of shared clonotypes between healthy human individuals (TCRdb year 2020). Library preparation used the immunoSEQ multiplex PCR assay. As stored in TCRdb, this immuneACCESS dataset retains in-frame rearrangements with V and J assigned. A fraction of the clones does not appear; measured against another copy, unresolved V genes explain less than half of the discrepancy, and the remainder lacks a known reason. The sample table records about 800,000 clones; 90% to 97% of these occur just once. The ten biggest clones cover approximately 0.2% of the sample. CD8 naive samples consisted of CD45RO-negative cells that were positively selected for CCR7, yielding a CD45RA+CCR7+ population without TemRA cells. The material sequenced was naive CD8+ T cells sorted from blood. The cell subset or site label for this specimen denotes: CD45RA+CCR7+. The receptors were gathered from a young man in good health.

The genes are TRBV5-5 and TRBJ1-1; 7 nucleotides match TRBD1. This CDR3 contains 12 residues. J lost 6 bases, V lost 9 bases, and 8 bases had no gene match. Germline V lookup: CDR1 SGHKS, CDR2 YYEKEE (reference sequence). The CDR3 nucleotides read TGTGCCACCGACCTACAGGGGCCTGAAGCTTTCTTT. Its translation is CATDLQGPEAFF. Complete variable domain (other parts from reference TRBV5-5 and TRBJ1-1): DAGVTQSPTHLIKTRGQQVTLRCSPISGHKSVSWYQQVLGQGPQFIFQYYEKEERGRGNFPDRFSARQFPNYSSELNVNALLLGDSALYLCATDLQGPEAFFGQGTRLTVV.

The chain recombines TRBV11-2 with TRBJ1-1, with TRBD1 as a possible D gene (6 bases). The V gene's germline CDR1 is SGHAT and CDR2 FQNNGV. This CDR3 is built from 17 residues. V was cut by 5 bases and J by 1 base, with 20 bases left in between. The CDR3 sequence: CASSILPGYRENTEAFF. The CDR3 DNA reads TGTGCCAGCAGCATACTCCCCGGTTACAGGGAGAACACTGAAGCTTTCTTT.

The chain is built from TRBV11-2 and TRBJ2-5; TRBD2 aligns across 7 bases. The J segment lost 4 bases and the V segment lost 3 bases, leaving 11 bases of the junction unmatched. This CDR3 spans 16 amino acids. The germline gives CDR1 SGHAT, CDR2 FQNNGV. CDR3 in amino acids: CASSFFREEGPETQYF. In DNA form, the CDR3 reads TGTGCCAGCAGCTTTTTTCGGGAGGAGGGGCCAGAGACCCAGTACTTC.

The chain links TRBV29-1 to TRBJ1-1, with 7 bases lining up with TRBD1. J was trimmed by 2 bases and V by 0 bases; bases with no gene match: 9. The CDR3 runs 16 residues. Germline CDR1 SQVTM, CDR2 ANQGSEA. The CDR3 coding sequence is TGCAGCGTTGAAGAAAATGACAGGGTAGCAAACACTGAAGCTTTCTTT. Translated: CSVEENDRVANTEAFF.

The CDR3: CASSLRQVEYNEQFF. As DNA, the CDR3 is TGTGCCAGCAGTTTAAGGCAAGTAGAGTACAATGAGCAGTTCTTC. J is TRBJ2-1 and V is TRBV28, with D uncertain. The CDR3 covers 15 residues. CDR1 and CDR2 (germline): MDHEN, SYDVKM. V was pared by 2 bases and J by 4 bases, with 12 bases between.

This chain uses TRBV6-6 with TRBJ2-7; a possible D gene is TRBD1 (5 bases). V was cut by 2 bases and J by 2 bases, with 7 bases left in between. The CDR3 sequence is 13 residues long. CDR1 MNHNY and CDR2 SVGAGI come from the germline V gene (reference sequence). This chain's CDR3 is CASSYQDTYEQYF. The CDR3 DNA follows: TGTGCCAGCAGTTACCAGGACACCTACGAGCAGTACTTC.